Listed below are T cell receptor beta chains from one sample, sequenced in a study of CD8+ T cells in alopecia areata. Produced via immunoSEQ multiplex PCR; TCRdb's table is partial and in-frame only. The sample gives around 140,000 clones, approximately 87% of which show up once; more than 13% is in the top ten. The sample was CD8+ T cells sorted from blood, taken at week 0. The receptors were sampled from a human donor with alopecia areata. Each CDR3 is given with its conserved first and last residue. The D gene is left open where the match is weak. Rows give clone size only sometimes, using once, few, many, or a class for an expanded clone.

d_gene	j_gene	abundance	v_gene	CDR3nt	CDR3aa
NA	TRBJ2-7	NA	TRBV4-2	TGTGCCAGCAGCCAAGAATTTAGGGCTGATTCCTACGAGCAGTACTTC	CASSQEFRADSYEQYF
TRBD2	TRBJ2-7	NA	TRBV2	TGTGCCAGCAAGGGACTAGCGGGAGATCGCACCTACGAGCAGTACTTC	CASKGLAGDRTYEQYF
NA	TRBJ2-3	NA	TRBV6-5	TGTGCCAGCAGTTACTCGACTTCTGTTCTACTCCCGCAGTATTTT	CASSYSTSVLLPQYF
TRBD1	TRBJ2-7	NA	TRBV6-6	TGTGCCAGCAGTTCATACCATCCGGGACAGGGCGACGAGCAGTACTTC	CASSSYHPGQGDEQYF
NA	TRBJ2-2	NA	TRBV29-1	TGCAGCGTCTCTCAGAGGGGGGAGCTGTTTTTT	CSVSQRGELFF
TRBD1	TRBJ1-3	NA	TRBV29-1	TGCAGCGTTGAACTCGGAAGGCAGGGGGAAAACACCATATATTTT	CSVELGRQGENTIYF
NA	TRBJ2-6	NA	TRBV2	TGTGCCAGCAGTGAGGGGGTGGCCGGGGCCAACGTCCTGACTTTC	CASSEGVAGANVLTF
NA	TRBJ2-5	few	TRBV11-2	TGTGCCAGCAGCAAGGACTGGGGAGAGACCCAGTACTTC	CASSKDWGETQYF
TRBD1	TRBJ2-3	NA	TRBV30	TGTGCCGGCACCGGGACAGGGGGCCCAGATACGCAGTATTTT	CAGTGTGGPDTQYF
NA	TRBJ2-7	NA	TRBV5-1	TGCGCCAGCAGTGCTCAGGAATCGTTCTACGAGCAGTACTTC	CASSAQESFYEQYF
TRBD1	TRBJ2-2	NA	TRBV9	TGTGCCAGCAGCGACCGCGCTCTGCAGGGGGCGTGGACCGGGGAGCTGTTTTTT	CASSDRALQGAWTGELFF
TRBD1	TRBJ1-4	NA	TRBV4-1	TGCGCCAGCAGCCAAGAAATATACGACAGGGGACGTGAAAAACTGTTTTTT	CASSQEIYDRGREKLFF
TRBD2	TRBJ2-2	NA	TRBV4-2	TGTGCCAGCAGCCAAGAGGGACTAGCGGGGTCCGGGGAGCTGTTTTTT	CASSQEGLAGSGELFF
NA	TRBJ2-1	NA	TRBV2	TGTGCCAGCAGTAGACAGAGCCCCCCCTACAATGAGCAGTTCTTC	CASSRQSPPYNEQFF
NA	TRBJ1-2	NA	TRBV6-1	TGTGCCAGCAGTGAGTCGGCAGATAACTATGGCTACACCTTC	CASSESADNYGYTF
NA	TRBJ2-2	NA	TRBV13	TGTGCCAGCAGCCCCGGAGGGGGCGCGAACACCGGGGAGCTGTTTTTT	CASSPGGGANTGELFF
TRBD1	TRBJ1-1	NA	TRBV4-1	TGCGCCAGCATGGGGACAGCGAACACTGAAGCTTTCTTT	CASMGTANTEAFF
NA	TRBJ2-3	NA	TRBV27	TGTGCCAGCAGCCTGACACCCTTTGTATTCGCAGATACGCAGTATTTT	CASSLTPFVFADTQYF
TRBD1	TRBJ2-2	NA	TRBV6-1	TGTGCCAGCAGTGTCCTCTCCGGGGACAGGGGTGCCGGGGAGCTGTTTTTT	CASSVLSGDRGAGELFF
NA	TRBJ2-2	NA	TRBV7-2	TGTGCCAGCAGCCCAACCTTGGGACACCTTAACACCGGGGAGCTGTTTTTT	CASSPTLGHLNTGELFF
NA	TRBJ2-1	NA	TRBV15	TGTGCCACCAGCGGACGAGCAAGACTAGATGGTGAGCAGTTCTTC	CATSGRARLDGEQFF
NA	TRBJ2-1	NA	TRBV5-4	TGTGCCAGCAGCTTGGGGGCCGGGTCCAATGAGCAGTTCTTC	CASSLGAGSNEQFF
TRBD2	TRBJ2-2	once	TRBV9	TGTGCCAGCAGCCTAGCGGGAGAGAACACCGGGGAGCTGTTTTTT	CASSLAGENTGELFF
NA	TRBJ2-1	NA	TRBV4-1	TGCGCCAGCAGCGCAGCTTCCTACAATGAGCAGTTCTTC	CASSAASYNEQFF
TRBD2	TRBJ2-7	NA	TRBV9	TGTGCCAGCAGCGTAGGAGCGGGGCTCGCCGAGCAGTACTTC	CASSVGAGLAEQYF
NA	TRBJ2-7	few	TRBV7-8	TGTGCCAGCAGCTTAGAGTTGGGCAGCTCCTACGAGCAGTACTTC	CASSLELGSSYEQYF
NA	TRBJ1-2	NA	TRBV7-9	TGTGCCAGCAGCGATAGTGGGGGGCGTAGCTATGGCTACACCTTC	CASSDSGGRSYGYTF
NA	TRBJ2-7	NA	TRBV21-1	TGTGCCAGCAGGATTATGAGGGACGGCTCCTACGAGCAGTACTTC	CASRIMRDGSYEQYF
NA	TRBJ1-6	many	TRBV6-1	TGTGCCAGCAGCTCAGGGGAAAGTTCACCCCTCCACTTT	CASSSGESSPLHF
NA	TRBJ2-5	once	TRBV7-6	TGTGCCAGCAGCTTATTAGAGAGCCGGGAGACCCAGTACTTC	CASSLLESRETQYF
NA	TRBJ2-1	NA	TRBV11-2	TGTGCCAGCAGCTTGTATCTCTTCAATGAGCAGTTCTTC	CASSLYLFNEQFF
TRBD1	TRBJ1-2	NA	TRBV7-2	TGTGCCGCCGCTCACCCGGGGCCCGGGACAGTAGCTAACTATGGCTACACCTTC	CAAAHPGPGTVANYGYTF
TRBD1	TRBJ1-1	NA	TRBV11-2	TGTGCCAGCAGCAAAACCGGGACAGGGTTTGAGGACACTGAAGCTTTCTTT	CASSKTGTGFEDTEAFF
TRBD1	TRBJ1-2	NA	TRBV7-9	TGTGCCAGCAGCTTCGGACAGGGTGTCTATGGCTACACCTTC	CASSFGQGVYGYTF
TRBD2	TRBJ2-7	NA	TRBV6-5	TGTGCCAGCGGGGCTAGCGGGGTCGGCGAGCAGTACTTC	CASGASGVGEQYF
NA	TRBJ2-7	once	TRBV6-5	TGTGCCAGCAGTTACTCGGCTAGCTCACGCGAGCAGTACTTC	CASSYSASSREQYF
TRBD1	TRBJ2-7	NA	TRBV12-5	TGTGCTAGTGGTTTCGACAGGGCGCCCTACGAGCAGTACTTC	CASGFDRAPYEQYF
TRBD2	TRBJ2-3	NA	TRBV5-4	TGTGCCAGCAGCTTCTTGACTAGCGGGGGGGAGGATACGCAGTATTTT	CASSFLTSGGEDTQYF
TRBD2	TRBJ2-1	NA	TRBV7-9	TGTGCCAGCAGCCCCCCCAGCGGGGGGTACAATGAGCAGTTCTTC	CASSPPSGGYNEQFF
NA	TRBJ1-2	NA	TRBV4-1	TGCGCCAGCAGCCAAGACAGGGCGGCCTATGGCTACACCTTC	CASSQDRAAYGYTF
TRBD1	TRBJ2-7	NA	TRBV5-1	TGCGCCAGCAGCCCCGGACAGGGCAGCTACGAGCAGTACTTC	CASSPGQGSYEQYF
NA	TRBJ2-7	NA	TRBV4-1	TGCGCCAGCAGCCCCAGGACGGGCTCCTACGAGCAGTACTTC	CASSPRTGSYEQYF
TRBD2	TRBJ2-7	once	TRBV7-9	TGTGCCAGCAGCATATGGACTAGCGTCGGGTCCTACGAGCAGTACTTC	CASSIWTSVGSYEQYF
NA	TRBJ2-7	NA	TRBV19	TGTGCCAGTAGTATATCCCAGGGAACCTACGAGCAGTACTTC	CASSISQGTYEQYF
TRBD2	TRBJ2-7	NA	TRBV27	TGTGCCAGCAGTCTCCTGAGCGGGGGAGCCTACGAGCAGTACTTC	CASSLLSGGAYEQYF
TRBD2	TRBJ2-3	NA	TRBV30	TGTGCCTGGAGTCACGTGCGGGGGGGCACAGATACGCAGTATTTT	CAWSHVRGGTDTQYF
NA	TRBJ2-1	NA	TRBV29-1	TGCAGCGTTGACTCCTCTAGCAGCTACAATGAGCAGTTCTTC	CSVDSSSSYNEQFF
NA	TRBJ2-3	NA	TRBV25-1	TGTGCCAGCAGTGAATTCGACGCATTCGCGGCAGATACGCAGTATTTT	CASSEFDAFAADTQYF
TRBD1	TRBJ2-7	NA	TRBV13	TGTGCCAGCAGCAAGTGGGGACAGGGGATCTACGAGCAGTACTTC	CASSKWGQGIYEQYF
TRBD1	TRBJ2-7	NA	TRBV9	TGTGCCAGCAGCGTAGGGACAGGACCTGCCTACGAGCAGTACTTC	CASSVGTGPAYEQYF
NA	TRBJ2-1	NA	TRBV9	TGTGCCAGCAGCGTAGCAGGCGAACCATACAATGAGCAGTTCTTC	CASSVAGEPYNEQFF
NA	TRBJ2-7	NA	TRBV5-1	TGCGCCAGCAGCTTTGGACCGGGAGAGGGCGAGCAGTACTTC	CASSFGPGEGEQYF
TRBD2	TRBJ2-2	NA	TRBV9	TGTGCCAGCAGCGTAGGCGGGGGGATGAACACCGGGGAGCTGTTTTTT	CASSVGGGMNTGELFF
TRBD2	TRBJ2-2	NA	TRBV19	TGTGCCAGTATGAATTGGCTAGCGGGGACCGGGGAGCTGTTTTTT	CASMNWLAGTGELFF
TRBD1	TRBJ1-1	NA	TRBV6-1	TGTGCCGGCCGGAGGGACAGGGAAGGTAACACTGAAGCTTTCTTT	CAGRRDREGNTEAFF
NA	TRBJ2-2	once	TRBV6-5	TGTGCCAGCAGTTACGGAGGGGGCACCGGGGAGCTGTTTTTT	CASSYGGGTGELFF
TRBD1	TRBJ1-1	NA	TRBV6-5	TGTGCCAGCAGTTCCATCCTTGGGACAGGGGGCACTGAAGCTTTCTTT	CASSSILGTGGTEAFF
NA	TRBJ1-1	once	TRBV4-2	TGTGCCAGCAGCCAGGAGACACAGAACACTGAAGCTTTCTTT	CASSQETQNTEAFF
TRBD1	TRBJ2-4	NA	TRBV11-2	TGTGCCAGCAGCTTAGTTCCGGGACAGGGGGTTCTAGCCAAAAACATTCAGTACTTC	CASSLVPGQGVLAKNIQYF